The sequence of this T cell receptor beta chain was determined in a study of blood T cell repertoires in COVID-19. V was clipped by 1 base and J by 2 bases, with 16 bases between them. Germline V gene lookup returns CDR1 SGHVS and CDR2 FQNEAQ. This CDR3 is 17 amino acids long. Using immunoSEQ multiplex PCR, the repertoire was profiled, and TCRdb retains in-frame clones only, with some absent. The data contain around 160,000 clones, around 87% of them singletons. Sample: peripheral blood. The TCR sequence derives from a man at least 80 years old with acute or convalescent COVID-19. J is TRBJ2-3 and V is TRBV7-8; possible D gene TRBD2, 6 bases. CDR3 nucleotide sequence: TGTGCCAGCAGCTTAGGAGCAACCGGGACTCTCACAGATACGCAGTATTTT. It yields the protein CASSLGATGTLTDTQYF.